This TCR beta chain appears in the sequencing data of a study of regulatory T cells in long-lasting Graves disease. The sample's time point: newly diagnosed GD, antithyroid drugs for less than 3 months. Extracted RNA from PBMCs served as the source of the TCR library. Trimming took off 0 bases at V and 5 bases at J, with 8 bases between the two ends. Germline V gene lookup returns CDR1 SGHTA and CDR2 FQGNSA. The length of the CDR3 is 13 residues. Construction of the TCR beta libraries employed iRepertoire HTBI primers in conjunction with Arm-PCR of CDR3 regions. TCRdb re-analysed the multiplex PCR reads in MiXCR, keeping a single row per CDR3 protein. The table shows hundreds of thousands of distinct CDR3 sequences, with around 17% occurring only once. These data are also associated with another study on T cells in Graves' hyperthyroidism and ophthalmopathy.

Sequencing was performed on peripheral blood mononuclear cells (PBMCs), taken at new diagnosis, from a patient treated with antithyroid drugs. This chain uses TRBV7-2 with TRBJ2-7, with unresolved D. The receptor comes from a man aged 35 to 55 with Graves disease. The CDR3 reads CASSLALGHEQYF. CDR3 DNA: TGTGCCAGCAGCTTAGCTCTTGGCCACGAGCAGTACTTC.